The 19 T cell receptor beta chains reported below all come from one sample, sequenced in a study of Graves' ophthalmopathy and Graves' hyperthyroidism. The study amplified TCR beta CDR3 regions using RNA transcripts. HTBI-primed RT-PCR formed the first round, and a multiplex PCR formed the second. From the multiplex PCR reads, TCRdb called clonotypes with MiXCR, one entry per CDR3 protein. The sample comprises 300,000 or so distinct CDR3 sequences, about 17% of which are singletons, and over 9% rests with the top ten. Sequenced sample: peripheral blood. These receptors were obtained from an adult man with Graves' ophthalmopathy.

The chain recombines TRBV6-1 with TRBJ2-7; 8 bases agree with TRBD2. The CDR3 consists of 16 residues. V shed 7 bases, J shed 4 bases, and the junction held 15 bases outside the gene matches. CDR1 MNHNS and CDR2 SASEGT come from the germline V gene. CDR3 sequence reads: CASTNGGGGRSYEQYF. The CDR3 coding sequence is TGTGCCAGCACCAACGGGGGGGGAGGGAGGTCTTACGAGCAGTACTTC.

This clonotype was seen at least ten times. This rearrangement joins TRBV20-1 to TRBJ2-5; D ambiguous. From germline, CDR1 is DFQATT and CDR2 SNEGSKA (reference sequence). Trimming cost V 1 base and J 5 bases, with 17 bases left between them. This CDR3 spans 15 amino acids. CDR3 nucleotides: TGCAGTGCTAGAGCTCCGGTTTTTGCGCGGGAGACCCAGTACTTC. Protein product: CSARAPVFARETQYF.

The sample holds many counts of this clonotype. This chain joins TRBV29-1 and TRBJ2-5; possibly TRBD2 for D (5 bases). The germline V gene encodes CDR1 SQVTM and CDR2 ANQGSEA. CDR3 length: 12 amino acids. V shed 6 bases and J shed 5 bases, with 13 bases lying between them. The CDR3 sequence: CSVVGPGETQYF. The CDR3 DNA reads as TGCAGCGTCGTGGGTCCGGGGGAGACCCAGTACTTC.

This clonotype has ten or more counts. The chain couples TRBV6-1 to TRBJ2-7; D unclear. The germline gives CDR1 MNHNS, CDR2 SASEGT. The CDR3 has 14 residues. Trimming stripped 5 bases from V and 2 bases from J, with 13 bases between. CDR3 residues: CASSRIGEAYEQYF. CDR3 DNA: TGTGCCAGCAGTAGGATAGGAGAGGCCTACGAGCAGTACTTC.

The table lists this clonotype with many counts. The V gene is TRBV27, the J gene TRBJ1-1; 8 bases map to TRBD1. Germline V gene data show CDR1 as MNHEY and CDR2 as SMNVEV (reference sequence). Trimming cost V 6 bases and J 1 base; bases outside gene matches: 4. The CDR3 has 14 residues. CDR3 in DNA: TGTGCCAGCAGACAGGGGGTCGCGAACACTGAAGCTTTCTTT. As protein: CASRQGVANTEAFF.

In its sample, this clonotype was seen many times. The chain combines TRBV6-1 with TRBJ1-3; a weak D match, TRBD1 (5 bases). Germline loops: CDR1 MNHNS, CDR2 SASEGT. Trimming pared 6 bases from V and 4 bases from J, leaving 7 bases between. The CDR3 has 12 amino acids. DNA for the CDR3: TGTGCCAGCAGGACAGCCGGAAACACCATATATTTT. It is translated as CASRTAGNTIYF.

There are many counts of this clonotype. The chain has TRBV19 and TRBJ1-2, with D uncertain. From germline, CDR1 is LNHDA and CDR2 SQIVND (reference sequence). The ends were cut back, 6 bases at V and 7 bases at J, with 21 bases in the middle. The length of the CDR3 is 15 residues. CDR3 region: CASSEATLGTGGYTF. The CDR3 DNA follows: TGTGCCAGTAGCGAAGCGACCCTTGGAACGGGTGGCTACACCTTC.

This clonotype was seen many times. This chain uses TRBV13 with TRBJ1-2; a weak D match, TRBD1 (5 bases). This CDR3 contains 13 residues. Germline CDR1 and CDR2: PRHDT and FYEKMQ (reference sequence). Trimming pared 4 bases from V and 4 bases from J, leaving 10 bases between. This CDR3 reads CASSSQGPYGYTF. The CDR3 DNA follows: TGTGCCAGCAGCTCCCAGGGTCCCTATGGCTACACCTTC.

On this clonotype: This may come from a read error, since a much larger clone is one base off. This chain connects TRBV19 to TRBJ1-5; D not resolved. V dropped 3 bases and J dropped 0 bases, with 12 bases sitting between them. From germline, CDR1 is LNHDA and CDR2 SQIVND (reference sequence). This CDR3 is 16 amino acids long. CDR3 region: CASSMTGFISNQPQHF. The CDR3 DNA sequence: TGTGCCAGTAGTATGACCGGGTTTATTAGCAATCAGCCCCAGCATTTT.

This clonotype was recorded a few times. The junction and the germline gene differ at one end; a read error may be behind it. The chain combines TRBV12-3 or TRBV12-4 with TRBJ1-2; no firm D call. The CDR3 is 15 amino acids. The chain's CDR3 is CASNLLAGIGYGYNF. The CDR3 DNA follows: TGTGCCAGCAACCTACTCGCGGGTATCGGCTATGGCTACAACTTC.

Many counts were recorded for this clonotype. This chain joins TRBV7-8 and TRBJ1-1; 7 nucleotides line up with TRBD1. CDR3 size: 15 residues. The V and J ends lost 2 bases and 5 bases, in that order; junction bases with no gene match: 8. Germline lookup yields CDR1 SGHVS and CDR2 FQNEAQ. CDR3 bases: TGTGCCAGCAGCTTATTGGCGGACAGGTTGACTGAAGCTTTCTTT. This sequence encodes CASSLLADRLTEAFF.

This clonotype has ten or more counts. The CDR3 loop reads CASSGSGQRQPQHF. The DNA for the CDR3 is TGTGCCAGCAGTGGTTCGGGGCAACGGCAGCCCCAGCATTTT. The chain has TRBV2 and TRBJ1-5; D is possibly TRBD1 (5 bases). There are 14 residues in the CDR3. The V gene's germline CDR1 is SNHLY and CDR2 FYNNEI. V was pared by 4 bases and J by 7 bases, with 14 bases between. The full variable domain, in which reference TRBV2 and TRBJ1-5 provide the parts outside the CDR3, is EPEVTQTPSHQVTQMGQEVILRCVPISNHLYFYWYRQILGQKVEFLVSFYNNEISEKSEIFDDQFSVERPDGSNFTLKIRSTKLEDSAMYFCASSGSGQRQPQHFGDGTRLSIL.

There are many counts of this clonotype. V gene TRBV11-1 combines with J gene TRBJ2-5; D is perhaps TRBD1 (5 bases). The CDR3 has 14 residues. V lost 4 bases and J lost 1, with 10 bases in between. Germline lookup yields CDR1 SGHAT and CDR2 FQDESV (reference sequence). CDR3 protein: CASSYGHSQETQYF. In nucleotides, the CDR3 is TGTGCCAGCAGCTACGGACACTCCCAAGAGACCCAGTACTTC. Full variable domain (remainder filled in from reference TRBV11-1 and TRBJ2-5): EAEVAQSPRYKITEKSQAVAFWCDPISGHATLYWYRQILGQGPELLVQFQDESVVDDSQLPKDRFSAERLKGVDSTLKIQPAELGDSAMYLCASSYGHSQETQYFGPGTRLLVL.

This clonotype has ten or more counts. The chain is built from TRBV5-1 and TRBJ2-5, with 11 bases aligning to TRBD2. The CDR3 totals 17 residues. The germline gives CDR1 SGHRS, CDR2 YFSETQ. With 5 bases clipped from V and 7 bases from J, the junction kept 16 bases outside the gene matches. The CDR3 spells CASSLQPTSGASGTQYF. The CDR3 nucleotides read TGCGCCAGCAGTCTTCAACCGACTAGCGGGGCCTCGGGGACCCAGTACTTC.

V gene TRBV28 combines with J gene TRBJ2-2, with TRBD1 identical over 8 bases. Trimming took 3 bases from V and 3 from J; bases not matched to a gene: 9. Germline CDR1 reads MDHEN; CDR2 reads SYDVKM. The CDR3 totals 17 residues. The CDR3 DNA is TGTGCCAGCAGTTTTAAGACAGGGGAGGTGGACACCGGGGAGCTGTTTTTT. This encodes CASSFKTGEVDTGELFF. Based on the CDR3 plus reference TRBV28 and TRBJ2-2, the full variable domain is DVKVTQSSRYLVKRTGEKVFLECVQDMDHENMFWYRQDPGLGLRLIYFSYDVKMKEKGDIPEGYSVSREKKERFSLILESASTNQTSMYLCASSFKTGEVDTGELFFGEGSRLTVL.

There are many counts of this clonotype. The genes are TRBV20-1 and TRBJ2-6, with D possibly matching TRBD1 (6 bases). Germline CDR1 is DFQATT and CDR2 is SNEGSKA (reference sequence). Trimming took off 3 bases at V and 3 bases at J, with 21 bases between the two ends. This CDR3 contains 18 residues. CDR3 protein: CSASSSGGGEFGANVLTF. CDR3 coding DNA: TGCAGTGCTAGTTCGTCTGGGGGCGGCGAATTTGGGGCCAACGTCCTGACTTTC.

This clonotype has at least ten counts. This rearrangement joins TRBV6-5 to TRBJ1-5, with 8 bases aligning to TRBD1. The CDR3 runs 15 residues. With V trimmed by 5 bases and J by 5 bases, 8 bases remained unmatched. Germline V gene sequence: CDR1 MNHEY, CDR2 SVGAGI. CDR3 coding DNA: TGTGCCAGCAGTCGGACAGGGACCACTGATCAGCCCCAGCATTTT. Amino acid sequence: CASSRTGTTDQPQHF.

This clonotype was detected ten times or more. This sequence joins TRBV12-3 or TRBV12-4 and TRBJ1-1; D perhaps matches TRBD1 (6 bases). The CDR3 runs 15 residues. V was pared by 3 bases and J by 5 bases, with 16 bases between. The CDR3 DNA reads TGTGCCAGCAGTTTCTCAGGGGCGGGCGGGACTGAAGCTTTCTTT. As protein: CASSFSGAGGTEAFF.

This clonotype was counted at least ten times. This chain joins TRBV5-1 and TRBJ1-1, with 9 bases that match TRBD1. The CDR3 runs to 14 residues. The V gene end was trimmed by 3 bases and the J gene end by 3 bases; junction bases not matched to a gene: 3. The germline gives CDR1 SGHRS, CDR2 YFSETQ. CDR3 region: CASSSRQGDTEAFF. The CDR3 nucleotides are TGCGCCAGCAGCTCTCGACAGGGGGACACTGAAGCTTTCTTT.